Shown below are 6 T cell receptor beta chains from a single sample sequenced in a study of blood T cell repertoires in COVID-19. Only in-frame clones appear in the TCRdb table, and some are missing; sequencing was by immunoSEQ multiplex PCR. The table includes about 310,000 clones, about 88% detected once. Source material: PBMCs or T cells enriched from blood (not recorded which). All receptors derive from a woman aged 40-49 years who had recovered from COVID-19.

The chain is built from TRBV11-3 and TRBJ2-7; no clear D gene. V lost 5 bases to trimming and J lost 2 bases, with 13 bases between them. From germline, CDR1 is SGHNT and CDR2 YENEEA. CDR3 length equals 14 residues. CDR3 sequence reads: CASSPLTGPYEQYF. The CDR3 DNA sequence: TGTGCCAGCAGCCCTCTGACTGGTCCCTACGAGCAGTACTTC. The full variable domain, with the rest looked up from reference TRBV11-3 and TRBJ2-7, is EAGVVQSPRYKIIEKKQPVAFWCNPISGHNTLYWYLQNLGQGPELLIRYENEEAVDDSQLPKDRFSAERLKGVDSTLKIQPAELGDSAVYLCASSPLTGPYEQYFGPGTRLTVT.

The rearrangement links TRBV11-2 to TRBJ1-5; no clear D gene. The V end was cut by 2 bases, the J end by 9 bases, with 8 bases between. The CDR3 sequence is 12 residues long. Germline-derived CDR1 and CDR2 are SGHAT and FQNNGV. CDR3 in DNA: TGTGCCAGCAGCTTAAGCCTAGGGCCCCAGCATTTT. Amino acid sequence: CASSLSLGPQHF.

The rearrangement joins TRBV6-5 to TRBJ1-2; D ambiguous. The CDR3 is made up of 11 amino acids. Deletions cut 8 bases from V and 6 bases from J, with 10 bases between. Germline assignment: CDR1 MNHEY and CDR2 SVGAGI. The CDR3 here is CASSSRNGYTF. Written as DNA, the CDR3 is TGTGCCAGCTCGTCGCGGAATGGCTACACCTTC.

In this sample, this clone turned up a few times. This rearrangement joins TRBV7-9 to TRBJ2-1; D perhaps matches TRBD1 (5 bases). The germline V gene encodes CDR1 SEHNR and CDR2 FQNEAQ (reference sequence). Trimming cost V 5 bases and J 6 bases, with 23 bases left between them. The CDR3 has 17 amino acids. In DNA form, the CDR3 reads TGTGCCAGCAGCCCTCGATGGGGTGACAATAGGGGCAATGAGCAGTTCTTC. This translates into CASSPRWGDNRGNEQFF.

The chain joins TRBV28 to TRBJ2-3; 16 bases match TRBD2. The junction had 2 bases not matched to a gene; V was cut back by 6 bases and J by 2 bases. CDR1 MDHEN and CDR2 SYDVKM come from the germline V gene. This CDR3 region has 16 residues. The CDR3 sequence is CASRGTSGGVTDTQYF. CDR3 bases: TGTGCCAGCAGAGGGACTAGCGGGGGGGTCACAGATACGCAGTATTTT.

The V gene is TRBV11-2, the J gene TRBJ2-2, with no clear D. CDR3 length equals 15 residues. V was shortened by 3 bases and J by 0 bases, with 8 bases between the two germline ends. Germline V CDR1 and CDR2: SGHAT, FQNNGV. The CDR3 bases are TGTGCCAGCAGCTTCCTTTTTACGAACACCGGGGAGCTGTTTTTT. Its protein is CASSFLFTNTGELFF.